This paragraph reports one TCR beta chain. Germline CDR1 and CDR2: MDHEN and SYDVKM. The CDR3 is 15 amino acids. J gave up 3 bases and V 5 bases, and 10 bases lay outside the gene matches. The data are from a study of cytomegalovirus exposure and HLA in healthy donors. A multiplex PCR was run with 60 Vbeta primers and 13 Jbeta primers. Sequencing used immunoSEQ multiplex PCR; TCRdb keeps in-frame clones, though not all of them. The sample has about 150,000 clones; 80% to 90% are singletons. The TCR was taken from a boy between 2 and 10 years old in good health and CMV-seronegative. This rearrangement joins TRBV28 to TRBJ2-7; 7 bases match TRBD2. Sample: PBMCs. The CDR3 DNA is TGTGCCAGCAGTCGAGGAACTAGCGAGTACTACGAGCAGTACTTC. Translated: CASSRGTSEYYEQYF.